This T cell receptor (beta chain) was observed in a study of blood T cell repertoires in COVID-19. About the study: Donors in the United States, Italy and Spain gave samples during acute or convalescent COVID-19. PBMCs, B-cell-depleted T cells, or T cells provided the cDNA or gDNA that made up the material.

This CDR3 is built from 15 residues. Losses at the gene ends were 2 bases for V and 6 bases for J; bases not matched to a gene: 3. From germline, CDR1 is SGHRS and CDR2 YFSETQ. Original methodology: Reference gene primer amplification in the assay estimated nucleated cell counts. Sequenced by immunoSEQ multiplex PCR; TCRdb stores in-frame clones only, minus some. V, J and clone size were drawn from that table, and D and trimming were deduced from the DNA. The table has about 100,000 clones, 80% to 95% seen once. The receptor's source is a man aged 50 to 60 with active COVID-19. Material for sequencing was peripheral blood. This rearrangement joins TRBV5-1 to TRBJ2-3; TRBD2 matches at 13 bases. CDR3 DNA sequence: TGCGCCAGCAGCTTACTAGCGGGAGGGGAGGATACGCAGTATTTT. It specifies CASSLLAGGEDTQYF.